The clone carrying this TCR beta chain has ten or more counts. The entry originates in a study of T cells of healthy individuals. TCRdb re-called the 5' RACE reads through MiXCR, storing one row per CDR3 protein. Of over 95,000 distinct CDR3 sequences listed, approximately 16% are singletons. CDR1 and CDR2 from the germline V gene are MDHEN and SYDVKM. V was clipped by 3 bases and J by 13 bases, with 13 bases between them. This CDR3 comprises 13 residues. The genes are TRBV28 and TRBJ1-6; unclear D gene. The receptor was derived from a human donor in good health. The chain's CDR3 is CASSFSGSPPLHF. DNA for the CDR3: TGTGCCAGCAGTTTTTCCGGAAGCCCGCCCCTCCACTTT. Supplemented by reference TRBV28 and TRBJ1-6, the full variable domain reads DVKVTQSSRYLVKRTGEKVFLECVQDMDHENMFWYRQDPGLGLRLIYFSYDVKMKEKGDIPEGYSVSREKKERFSLILESASTNQTSMYLCASSFSGSPPLHFGNGTRLTVT.